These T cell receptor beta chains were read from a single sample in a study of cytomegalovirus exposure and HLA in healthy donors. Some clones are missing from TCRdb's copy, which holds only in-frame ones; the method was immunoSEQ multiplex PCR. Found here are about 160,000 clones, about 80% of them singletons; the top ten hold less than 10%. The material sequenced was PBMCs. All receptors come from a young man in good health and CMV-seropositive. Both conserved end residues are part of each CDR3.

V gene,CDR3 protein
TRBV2,CASIGTLGYYGYTF
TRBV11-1,CASSLELAGEVTGELFF
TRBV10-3,CAISESKGNQPQHF
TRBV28,CASSFAGLADTGELFF
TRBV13,CASSSGQGYEQYF
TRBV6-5,CASSYSRRSYEQYF
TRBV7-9,CASSFRGLYEQYF
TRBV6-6,CASSNRTGIYYGYTF
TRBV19,CASSMRVGALSGANVLTF
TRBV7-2,CASSLLGGYSYNEQFF
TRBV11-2,CASSLGQGATEAFF
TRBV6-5,CASSYRGAAQPQHF
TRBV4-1,CASSQTDSYEQYF
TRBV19,CASSIRDLGNQPQHF
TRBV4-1,CASSHPPGLVPYEQYF
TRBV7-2,CASSFFSGGEGGYTF
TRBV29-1,CSVGGQERTEAFF
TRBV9,CASSVGQGAYNEQFF
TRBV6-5,CASSYFRGTGELFF
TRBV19,CASSPSDTFSYEQYF
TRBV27,CASSFGGGSYEQYF
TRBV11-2,CASSSRDSMETQYF
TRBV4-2,CASSQGDRVREQYF
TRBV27,CASRVRGSTEAFF
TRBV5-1,CASSSQGAGDEKLFF
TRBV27,CASRPYGSSYEQYF
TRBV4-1,CASSQVRLEKLFF
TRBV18,CASSPLAETQYF
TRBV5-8,CASSALGGREQFF
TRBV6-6,CASSYFAAGQETQYF
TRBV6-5,CASRPQGFVPYEQYF
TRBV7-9,CALGQINEKLFF
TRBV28,CASSYTQRDPRGSNEQFF